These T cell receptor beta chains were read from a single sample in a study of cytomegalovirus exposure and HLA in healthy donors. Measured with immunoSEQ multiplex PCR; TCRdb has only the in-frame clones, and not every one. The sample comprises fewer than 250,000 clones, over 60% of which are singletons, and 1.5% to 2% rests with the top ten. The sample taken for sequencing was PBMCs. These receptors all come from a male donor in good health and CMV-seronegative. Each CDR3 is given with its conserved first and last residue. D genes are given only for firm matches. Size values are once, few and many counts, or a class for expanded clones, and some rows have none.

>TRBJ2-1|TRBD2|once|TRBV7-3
CASSLTSGGDNEQFF
TGTGCCAGCAGCTTAACTAGCGGGGGCGACAATGAGCAGTTCTTC
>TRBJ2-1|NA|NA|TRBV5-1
CASSPGLRASSYNEQFF
TGCGCCAGCAGCCCGGGTCTGCGGGCAAGCTCCTACAATGAGCAGTTCTTC
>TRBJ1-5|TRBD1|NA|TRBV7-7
CASTSLRGGQPQHF
TGTGCCAGCACCTCGTTGAGAGGGGGCCAGCCCCAGCATTTT
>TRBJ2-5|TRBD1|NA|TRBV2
CASTPLGTGTRSNQETQYF
TGTGCCAGCACGCCCCTCGGGACAGGGACCCGATCTAACCAAGAGACCCAGTACTTC
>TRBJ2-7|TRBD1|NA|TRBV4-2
CASSQTRDRALYEQYF
TGTGCCAGCAGCCAAACCCGGGACAGAGCCCTCTACGAGCAGTACTTC
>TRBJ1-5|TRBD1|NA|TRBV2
CASRATGGEPYSNQPQHF
TGTGCCAGCAGAGCGACAGGGGGCGAGCCTTATAGCAATCAGCCCCAGCATTTT
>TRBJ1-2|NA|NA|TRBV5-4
CASSLGGLNYGYTF
TGTGCCAGCAGCTTGGGGGGGCTTAACTATGGCTACACCTTC
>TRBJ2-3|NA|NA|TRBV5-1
CASSLNSGHTDTQYF
TGCGCCAGCAGCTTGAATAGCGGCCACACAGATACGCAGTATTTT
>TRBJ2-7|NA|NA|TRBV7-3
CASSLTIGSYEQYF
TGTGCCAGCAGCTTAACTATCGGTTCCTACGAGCAGTACTTC
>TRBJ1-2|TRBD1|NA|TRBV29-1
CSATGTDYGYTF
TGCAGCGCCACCGGGACAGACTATGGCTACACCTTC
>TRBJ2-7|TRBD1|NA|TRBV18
CASSSGTGFAYEQYF
TGTGCCAGCTCATCAGGGACAGGGTTTGCCTACGAGCAGTACTTC
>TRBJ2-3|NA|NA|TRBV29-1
CRVGVADTQYF
TGCAGGGTGGGAGTCGCAGATACGCAGTATTTT
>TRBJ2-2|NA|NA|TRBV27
CASSLYWGGDTGELFF
TGTGCCAGCAGTTTATATTGGGGGGGCGACACCGGGGAGCTGTTTTTT
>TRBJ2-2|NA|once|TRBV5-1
CASTVGPRIYGELFF
TGCGCCAGCACCGTCGGCCCTAGGATTTACGGGGAGCTGTTTTTT
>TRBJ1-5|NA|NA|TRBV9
CASSVDPGFHQPQHF
TGTGCCAGCAGCGTAGATCCAGGGTTCCATCAGCCCCAGCATTTT
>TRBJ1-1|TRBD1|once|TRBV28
CASSPRDRNTEAFF
TGTGCCAGCAGTCCCCGGGACAGGAACACTGAAGCTTTCTTT
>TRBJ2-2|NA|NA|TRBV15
CATSRDARGAPTGELFF
TGTGCCACCAGCAGAGATGCCAGGGGCGCCCCGACCGGGGAGCTGTTTTTT
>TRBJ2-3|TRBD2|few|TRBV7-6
CASSLVAGGSTDTQYF
TGTGCCAGCAGCTTGGTAGCGGGAGGTAGCACAGATACGCAGTATTTT
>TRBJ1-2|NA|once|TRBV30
CAAAIGFTLYGYTF
TGTGCCGCAGCGATAGGCTTTACCCTCTATGGCTACACCTTC
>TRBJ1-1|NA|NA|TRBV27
CASSPLSLTENTEAFF
TGTGCCAGCAGTCCACTTTCCCTCACAGAGAACACTGAAGCTTTCTTT
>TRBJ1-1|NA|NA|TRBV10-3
CAISEVGEENTEAFF
TGTGCCATCAGTGAGGTAGGAGAGGAGAACACTGAAGCTTTCTTT
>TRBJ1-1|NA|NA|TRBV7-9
CASSVDYTEAFF
TGTGCCAGCAGCGTGGACTACACTGAAGCTTTCTTT
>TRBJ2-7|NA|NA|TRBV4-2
CASSQVEGDYEQYF
TGTGCCAGCAGCCAAGTTGAGGGAGATTACGAGCAGTACTTC
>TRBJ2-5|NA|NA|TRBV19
CASSIGGQGGEGTQYF
TGTGCCAGTAGTATAGGTGGGCAAGGAGGAGAAGGGACCCAGTACTTC
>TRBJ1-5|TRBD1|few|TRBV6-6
CASRKRGQGGNQPQHF
TGTGCCAGCAGGAAAAGGGGACAGGGGGGCAATCAGCCCCAGCATTTT
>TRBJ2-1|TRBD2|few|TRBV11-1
CASSSRLAREQFF
TGTGCCAGCAGCTCCAGACTAGCAAGGGAGCAGTTCTTC
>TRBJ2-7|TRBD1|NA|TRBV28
CASSFLGTDLYEQYF
TGTGCCAGCAGTTTCTTGGGGACAGACCTCTACGAGCAGTACTTC
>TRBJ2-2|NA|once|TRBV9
CASREDTGELFF
TGTGCCAGCAGAGAGGACACCGGGGAGCTGTTTTTT
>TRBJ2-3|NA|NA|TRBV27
CASSEITGFSTDTQYF
TGTGCCAGCAGCGAAATTACAGGGTTCAGCACAGATACGCAGTATTTT
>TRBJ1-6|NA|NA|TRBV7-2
CASSPHSPRQNSPLHF
TGTGCCAGCAGCCCCCACTCCCCACGACAGAATTCACCCCTCCACTTT
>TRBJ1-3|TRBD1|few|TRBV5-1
CASSLSGTGGSGNTIYF
TGCGCCAGCAGCCTCTCCGGCACAGGGGGCTCTGGAAACACCATATATTTT
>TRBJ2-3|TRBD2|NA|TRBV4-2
CASSQEENLAGGRDTQYF
TGTGCCAGCAGCCAAGAGGAAAATCTAGCGGGGGGGCGAGATACGCAGTATTTT